The subject of this entry is one T cell receptor (beta chain). The germline CDR1 and CDR2 sequences are SQVTM and ANQGSEA. The CDR3 sequence is 16 residues long. Trimming at V came to 4 bases and at J to 2 bases, leaving 12 bases not matched to a gene. Random hexamers were used to reverse transcribe the RNA input (roughly 0.5 to 1 ug). A single record per CDR3 protein comes from TCRdb applying MiXCR to the immunoSEQ multiplex PCR reads. The sample gives 120,000 or so distinct CDR3 sequences, nearly 96% of which show up once; roughly 0.14% is in the top ten. The sample is drawn from a study of CD8 T cells in Susac syndrome.

Sequenced material: CD4+ T cells from PBMCs. The clonotype originates from a human donor with Susac syndrome. This chain uses TRBV29-1 with TRBJ2-3; 7 nucleotides line up with TRBD2. DNA of the CDR3: TGCAGCGTTGTCGGCGGGAGAGAGGGACCCACAGATACGCAGTATTTT. Translating it yields CSVVGGREGPTDTQYF.